This record looks at one TCR beta chain sequence and its context. No antigen is known for it. Data came from immunoSEQ multiplex PCR; TCRdb stores just in-frame clones and leaves some out. The sample holds roughly 35,000 clones, around 91% seen once. CDR1 and CDR2 from the germline V gene are SGHTA and FQGTGA. The V gene end was trimmed by 5 bases and the J gene end by 7 bases; junction bases not matched to a gene: 7. The CDR3 extends over 16 amino acids. These data are taken from a study of regulatory and conventional T cells in RAG deficiency. Study-wide results and caveats: Control T-cell subsets had markedly higher Shannon entropy and lower Simpson indices than RAG-deficient patients. Compared with controls, unique Treg TCR beta sequences dropped about 100-fold in Omenn syndrome and CID/AS. Shorter CDR3s in all patient subsets; >90% Treg-Tconv overlap in Omenn.

This sample was shared with a second study, whose subject was regulatory T cells. That work adds: The PCR used 52 TRBV and 13 TRBJ primers. In patients, unique TRB V-J pairs were restricted and V/J usage skewed, especially in Tregs.

The V call is TRBV7-3, the J call TRBJ2-1; 14 nucleotides match TRBD2. The sequence was collected from a human donor in good health. The sample comprised CD8+ T cells sorted from blood. The CDR3 DNA follows: TGTGCCAGCAGCATGGGACTAGCGGGAGAAAAAAATGAGCAGTTCTTC. Protein product: CASSMGLAGEKNEQFF.